The 23 T cell receptor beta chains reported below all come from one sample, sequenced in a study of shared clonotypes between healthy human individuals. Clones were sequenced by immunoSEQ multiplex PCR, and TCRdb holds only the in-frame ones, with some missing. Found here are over a million clones, around 78% of them singletons; the top ten hold approximately 0.52%. Sequencing was performed on memory CD4+ T cells from PBMCs. Indicated subset: CD45RA-negative fraction. The receptors shown here come from a man aged 18-30 years in good health. Some clones in this sample may be carry-over from other donors' samples.

This chain links TRBV11-2 with TRBJ1-4; perhaps TRBD1 as D (5 bases). The CDR3 is made up of 14 amino acids. From germline, CDR1 is SGHAT and CDR2 FQNNGV. V was clipped by 5 bases and J by 5 bases, with 12 bases between them. CDR3 sequence: CASSQLGANEKLFF. The CDR3 region has the DNA TGTGCCAGCAGCCAATTAGGGGCGAATGAAAAACTGTTTTTT. The full variable domain, its missing parts supplied by reference TRBV11-2 and TRBJ1-4, is EAGVAQSPRYKIIEKRQSVAFWCNPISGHATLYWYQQILGQGPKLLIQFQNNGVVDDSQLPKDRFSAERLKGVDSTLKIQPAKLEDSAVYLCASSQLGANEKLFFGSGTQLSVL.

The chain uses TRBV25-1 and TRBJ2-2; unclear D gene. Germline V gives CDR1 MGHDK, CDR2 SYGVNS. Trimming removed 4 bases from V and 0 bases from J, with 12 bases in between. The CDR3 covers 16 residues. CDR3 amino acids: CASSVRTTSNTGELFF. Here the CDR3 DNA reads TGTGCCAGCAGTGTACGTACGACATCGAACACCGGGGAGCTGTTTTTT.

This rearrangement joins TRBV7-8 to TRBJ2-7; D is uncertain. The V end was cut by 2 bases, the J end by 7 bases, with 12 bases between. CDR1 and CDR2 from the germline V gene are SGHVS and FQNEAQ. The length of the CDR3 is 13 residues. The CDR3 region is CASSLTVRLEQYF. In DNA, the CDR3 is TGTGCCAGCAGCTTAACGGTGCGTTTAGAGCAGTACTTC.

The gene calls are TRBV30 and TRBJ1-5; D is unclear. Germline CDR1 and CDR2: GTSNPN and SVGIG (reference sequence). This CDR3 contains 14 residues. The germline V and J ends were trimmed by 0 bases and 5 bases, with 11 bases remaining between them. Here the CDR3 reads CAWSVQTADQPQHF. The DNA of the CDR3 is TGTGCCTGGAGTGTTCAGACCGCCGATCAGCCCCAGCATTTT.

The gene calls are TRBV28 and TRBJ2-2; TRBD1 is a possible D gene (5 bases). This CDR3 contains 19 residues. Germline V gene sequence: CDR1 MDHEN, CDR2 SYDVKM. Trimming shortened V by 0 bases and J by 0 bases, and 17 bases separated the two germline ends. CDR3 residues: CASSLWRQGKTANTGELFF. The CDR3 DNA is TGTGCCAGCAGTTTATGGCGGCAGGGTAAGACTGCGAACACCGGGGAGCTGTTTTTT. Filled out from reference TRBV28 and TRBJ2-2, the complete variable domain reads DVKVTQSSRYLVKRTGEKVFLECVQDMDHENMFWYRQDPGLGLRLIYFSYDVKMKEKGDIPEGYSVSREKKERFSLILESASTNQTSMYLCASSLWRQGKTANTGELFFGEGSRLTVL.

The chain links TRBV7-6 to TRBJ2-7; unclear D gene. The CDR3 contains 15 residues. Germline V CDR1 and CDR2: SGHVS, FNYEAQ. V lost 5 bases and J lost 3, with 17 bases in between. The CDR3, as DNA: TGTGCCAGCAGCCCCATCGCGGCCGCCGACTACGAGCAGTACTTC. Its translation: CASSPIAAADYEQYF.

This clone showed up many times. The chain uses TRBV7-9 and TRBJ2-7, with 8 bases aligning to TRBD1. This CDR3 has 15 amino acids. Germline V CDR1 and CDR2: SEHNR, FQNEAQ (reference sequence). V shed 5 bases and J 3 bases; nucleotides not matched to a gene: 9. Written as DNA, the CDR3 is TGTGCCAGCAGCCCCGGACAGGGCAGGAACTACGAGCAGTACTTC. Protein product: CASSPGQGRNYEQYF.

The chain recombines TRBV9 with TRBJ2-7; maybe TRBD2 (6 bases). This CDR3 comprises 15 residues. The V end was cut by 0 bases, the J end by 2 bases, with 12 bases between. Germline CDR1 is SGDLS and CDR2 is YYNGEE. CDR3 DNA: TGTGCCAGCAGCGTAGTCCCTGGCGGGGCCTACGAGCAGTACTTC. It translates to CASSVVPGGAYEQYF.

This clone was observed a few times. This chain uses TRBV2 with TRBJ1-4; D not resolved. The CDR3 is 12 amino acids. Germline-derived CDR1 and CDR2 are SNHLY and FYNNEI. V lost 3 bases and J 7 bases, leaving 6 bases between the germline ends. CDR3 in DNA: TGTGCCAGCAGTGAGTGGCGTGAAAAACTGTTTTTT. Its translation is CASSEWREKLFF.

The J gene is TRBJ1-3, the V gene TRBV19; 9 bases map to TRBD1. CDR1 LNHDA and CDR2 SQIVND come from the germline V gene (reference sequence). The CDR3 spans 16 residues. V lost 3 bases, J lost 0 bases, and 3 bases stayed unmatched. CDR3: CASSIGQGISGNTIYF. As DNA, the CDR3 is TGTGCCAGTAGTATCGGACAGGGGATCTCTGGAAACACCATATATTTT.

For this clone: This may stem from a read error, because a much larger clone lies one nucleotide away. The identical CDR3 is also encoded by other nucleotide sequences in the sample. The CDR3 coding sequence is TGTGCCAGCAGCTTAGCCGGGGACACTGAAGCTTTCTTT. This encodes CASSLAGDTEAFF. The J gene is TRBJ1-1, the V gene TRBV7-9; D is undetermined. Trimming left V 0 bases short and J 3 bases short, with 5 bases between. Germline V gene sequence: CDR1 SEHNR, CDR2 FQNEAQ (reference sequence). The CDR3 is 13 amino acids. Drawing the rest from reference TRBV7-9 and TRBJ1-1, the complete variable domain is DTGVSQNPRHKITKRGQNVTFRCDPISEHNRLYWYRQTLGQGPEFLTYFQNEAQLEKSRLLSDRFSAERPKGSFSTLEIQRTEQGDSAMYLCASSLAGDTEAFFGQGTRLTVV.

This sequence joins TRBV11-1 and TRBJ1-1; D uncertain. Germline loops: CDR1 SGHAT, CDR2 FQDESV (reference sequence). The CDR3 has 12 residues. Trimming shortened V by 7 bases and J by 5 bases, and 11 bases separated the two germline ends. The CDR3 is CASTGGWTEAFF. DNA for the CDR3: TGTGCCAGCACCGGTGGTTGGACTGAAGCTTTCTTT. Combining the CDR3 with reference TRBV11-1 and TRBJ1-1 gives the whole variable domain EAEVAQSPRYKITEKSQAVAFWCDPISGHATLYWYRQILGQGPELLVQFQDESVVDDSQLPKDRFSAERLKGVDSTLKIQPAELGDSAMYLCASTGGWTEAFFGQGTRLTVV.

In DNA form, the CDR3 reads TGTGCCAGCGTTTCATTTGGGGTGCTTGGGACCCAGTACTTC. Its protein product is CASVSFGVLGTQYF. The chain recombines TRBV7-9 with TRBJ2-5; D is ambiguous. Germline CDR1 is SEHNR and CDR2 is FQNEAQ (reference sequence). V gave up 8 bases and J gave up 7 bases, with 20 bases separating them. The CDR3 is 14 residues long.

V gene TRBV5-5 combines with J gene TRBJ1-4, with a tentative D call TRBD1 (6 bases). The germline CDR1 and CDR2 sequences are SGHKS and YYEKEE (reference sequence). The V and J ends lost 4 bases and 0 bases respectively, with 10 bases between them. CDR3 length equals 15 residues. The chain's CDR3 is CASSIRQATNEKLFF. CDR3 DNA: TGTGCCAGCAGCATACGACAGGCAACTAATGAAAAACTGTTTTTT.

The chain combines TRBV5-1 with TRBJ1-6; TRBD1 is a possible D gene (6 bases). The CDR3 is 14 residues long. Trimming left V 4 bases short and J 7 bases short, with 12 bases between. Germline loops: CDR1 SGHRS, CDR2 YFSETQ. The CDR3 protein is CASSIGQNNSPLHF. The CDR3 DNA reads as TGCGCCAGCAGCATCGGACAGAACAATTCACCCCTCCACTTT.

This chain connects TRBV29-1 to TRBJ1-1; D unresolved. The CDR3 contains 11 residues. With 6 bases removed from V and 4 bases from J, the gap between germline ends came to 9 bases. Per the germline V gene, CDR1 is SQVTM and CDR2 is ANQGSEA. The CDR3 is CSVHGITEAFF. For the CDR3, the DNA is TGCAGCGTGCACGGCATCACTGAAGCTTTCTTT.

This rearrangement joins TRBV9 to TRBJ2-1; D is undetermined. Trimming took off 0 bases at V and 5 bases at J, with 12 bases between the two ends. The CDR3 length is 15 residues. Germline CDR1 and CDR2: SGDLS and YYNGEE. DNA for the CDR3: TGTGCCAGCAGCGTAGGGGCGGACCTAGACAATGAGCAGTTCTTC. Amino acids: CASSVGADLDNEQFF.

The chain is built from TRBV6-6 and TRBJ1-5, with TRBD1 matching over 8 bases. Trimming cost V 1 base and J 0 bases; bases outside gene matches: 2. CDR3 length: 16 residues. Germline CDR1 and CDR2: MNHNY and SVGAGI (reference sequence). The CDR3 sequence is CASSYFGQGSNQPQHF. CDR3 coding DNA: TGTGCCAGCAGTTACTTTGGACAGGGTAGCAATCAGCCCCAGCATTTT.

The V gene is TRBV28, the J gene TRBJ2-7; D is uncertain. The CDR3 length is 14 residues. The germline CDR1 and CDR2 sequences are MDHEN and SYDVKM. V was clipped by 0 bases and J by 1 base, with 7 bases between them. The CDR3 nucleotides read TGTGCCAGCAGTTTATGGTCACGGTCCTACGAGCAGTACTTC. Residues: CASSLWSRSYEQYF.

This chain uses TRBV10-1 with TRBJ1-4; 7 nucleotides line up with TRBD1. J was trimmed by 4 bases and V by 0 bases; bases with no gene match: 20. The CDR3 totals 21 residues. CDR1 WNHNN and CDR2 SYGVQD come from the germline V gene (reference sequence). CDR3: CASSESRACKREGALNEKLFF. Written as DNA, the CDR3 is TGCGCCAGCAGTGAGTCGAGGGCTTGTAAGAGGGAGGGGGCTCTTAATGAAAAACTGTTTTTT.

In the case of this clone: This specimen includes other DNA sequences encoding the same CDR3. The rearrangement links TRBV7-6 to TRBJ2-3; 7 nucleotides agree with TRBD2. The germline V gene has CDR1 SGHVS and CDR2 FNYEAQ. CDR3 length equals 16 residues. The ends lost 5 bases at V and 2 bases at J; junction bases unmatched: 10. In nucleotides, the CDR3 is TGTGCCAGCAGCCCCAGGGAGGGGCCATACACAGATACGCAGTATTTT. Translating it yields CASSPREGPYTDTQYF. Full variable domain (missing parts from reference TRBV7-6 and TRBJ2-3): GAGVSQSPRYKVTKRGQDVALRCDPISGHVSLYWYRQALGQGPEFLTYFNYEAQQDKSGLPNDRFSAERPEGSISTLTIQRTEQRDSAMYRCASSPREGPYTDTQYFGPGTRLTVL.

CDR3 DNA sequence: TGTGCCAGCAAAACGACAGGGATTAGCAATCAGCCCCAGCATTTT. Translating it yields CASKTTGISNQPQHF. V usage is TRBV28 and J usage is TRBJ1-5; TRBD1 aligns across 7 bases. Per the germline V gene, CDR1 is MDHEN and CDR2 is SYDVKM. The CDR3 runs 15 residues. J gave up 0 bases and V 7 bases, and 6 bases lay outside the gene matches.

The V and J genes are TRBV9 and TRBJ2-3; 9 positions match TRBD1. With V trimmed by 3 bases and J by 3 bases, 5 bases remained unmatched. This CDR3 has 15 residues. CDR1 is SGDLS, CDR2 YYNGEE, per germline. This CDR3 reads CASSGDRGGTDTQYF. Here the CDR3 DNA reads TGTGCCAGCAGCGGTGACAGGGGGGGGACAGATACGCAGTATTTT. Combining the CDR3 with reference TRBV9 and TRBJ2-3 gives the whole variable domain DSGVTQTPKHLITATGQRVTLRCSPRSGDLSVYWYQQSLDQGLQFLIQYYNGEERAKGNILERFSAQQFPDLHSELNLSSLELGDSALYFCASSGDRGGTDTQYFGPGTRLTVL.